The 30 T cell receptor beta chains in this list originate from one sample, sequenced in a study of CD8 T cells in ankylosing spondylitis. TCRdb recomputed calls from the 5' RACE reads with MiXCR, one row per CDR3 protein. There are almost 250,000 distinct CDR3 sequences in the sample; about 30% occur only once, and around 4.5% lies in the top ten. The sample taken for sequencing was blood, either unsorted or a sorted T cell fraction (not recorded which). The receptors were gathered from a male donor with ankylosing spondylitis or in good health (not recorded which).

The gene calls are TRBV30 and TRBJ1-4; TRBD1 matches 9 bases. Germline V CDR1 and CDR2: GTSNPN, SVGIG (reference sequence). The CDR3 totals 13 residues. The V segment lost 2 bases and the J segment 8 bases; nucleotides outside the gene matches: 3. The CDR3 loop is CAWSWTGVEKLFF. CDR3 DNA: TGTGCCTGGAGTTGGACAGGGGTGGAAAAACTGTTTTTT.

This clonotype has only a few counts. The V gene is TRBV7-9, the J gene TRBJ2-1; D is unresolved. V gave up 3 bases and J gave up 5 bases, with 8 bases separating them. The germline gives CDR1 SEHNR, CDR2 FQNEAQ (reference sequence). The CDR3 spans 13 residues. In nucleotides, the CDR3 is TGTGCCAGCAGCTTCGGTCCCGACAATGAGCAGTTCTTC. Translated: CASSFGPDNEQFF.

This clonotype was seen more than once but under ten times. The rearrangement joins TRBV20-1 to TRBJ2-7; 7 nucleotides line up with TRBD1. Germline V gene sequence: CDR1 DFQATT, CDR2 SNEGSKA (reference sequence). CDR3 size: 15 residues. J lost 2 bases, V lost 0 bases, and 7 bases had no gene match. CDR3 nucleotides: TGCAGTGCTAGAGATCGACAGGGATCAGCCTACGAGCAGTACTTC. This encodes CSARDRQGSAYEQYF.

The V and J genes are TRBV10-3 and TRBJ2-3, with 7 bases lining up with TRBD2. Trimming took 4 bases from V and 4 from J; bases not matched to a gene: 8. The CDR3 consists of 15 residues. From germline, CDR1 is ENHRY and CDR2 SYGVKD. The CDR3 sequence: CAISGLADSADTQYF. DNA for the CDR3: TGTGCCATCAGTGGGCTAGCGGACTCCGCAGATACGCAGTATTTT.

In nucleotides, the CDR3 is TGTGCCAGCAGCCCCGGCTGGGCGAACACTGAAGCTTTCTTT. Its translation is CASSPGWANTEAFF. The chain carries TRBV5-6 and TRBJ1-1; the D is unclear. The CDR3 runs to 14 residues. Trimming left V 4 bases short and J 1 base short, with 11 bases between. CDR1 is SGHDT and CDR2 is YYEEEE in the germline V gene.

At least ten counts were recorded for this clonotype. The chain combines TRBV6-5 with TRBJ2-3; D not resolved. CDR1 is MNHEY and CDR2 is SVGAGI in the germline V gene. V was clipped by 0 bases and J by 0 bases, with 4 bases between them. CDR3 length equals 14 residues. The CDR3 DNA reads as TGTGCCAGCAGTTACTCCATTAGCACAGATACGCAGTATTTT. Protein product: CASSYSISTDTQYF.

The chain recombines TRBV20-1 with TRBJ1-1, with D perhaps matching TRBD1 (6 bases). With 3 bases removed from V and 0 bases from J, the gap between germline ends came to 17 bases. The length of the CDR3 is 16 residues. Germline CDR1 reads DFQATT; CDR2 reads SNEGSKA (reference sequence). The CDR3 coding sequence is TGCAGTGCTAGGGCCCCGTACAGGGTCGTGAACACTGAAGCTTTCTTT. This gives the protein CSARAPYRVVNTEAFF.

The V call is TRBV7-9, the J call TRBJ2-1; D ambiguous. From germline, CDR1 is SEHNR and CDR2 FQNEAQ (reference sequence). The CDR3 is 13 residues long. Between the trimmed V and J ends, which lost 5 bases and 10 bases, there was a span of 15 bases. The CDR3 DNA sequence: TGTGCCAGCAGCCACCCCTGGGCAGAGGAGCAGTTCTTC. It specifies CASSHPWAEEQFF.

The gene calls are TRBV6-5 and TRBJ2-6, with D tentatively TRBD2 (5 bases). CDR3 length: 17 residues. Germline V gene lookup returns CDR1 MNHEY and CDR2 SVGAGI. V was clipped by 4 bases and J by 0 bases, with 13 bases between them. CDR3 residues: CASSSLPRGSGANVLTF. The CDR3 DNA sequence: TGTGCCAGCAGTTCCCTGCCTCGGGGCTCTGGGGCCAACGTCCTGACTTTC.

This clonotype was found many times. The chain carries TRBV12-3 or TRBV12-4 and TRBJ1-2; 7 bases fit TRBD1. V gave up 5 bases and J gave up 5 bases; unmatched junction bases: 8. The CDR3 extends over 14 amino acids. In nucleotides, the CDR3 is TGTGCCAGCAGTATTACCGGGACAGCATATGGCTACACCTTC. Amino acid sequence: CASSITGTAYGYTF.

This rearrangement joins TRBV20-1 to TRBJ2-5, with a tentative D call TRBD2 (5 bases). Trimming shortened V by 3 bases and J by 5 bases, and 19 bases separated the two germline ends. The CDR3 contains 15 residues. The germline V gene has CDR1 DFQATT and CDR2 SNEGSKA (reference sequence). In nucleotides, the CDR3 is TGCAGTGCTAGGGACCCGGGATCCCCCAGGGAGACCCAGTACTTC. It translates to CSARDPGSPRETQYF.

The V and J genes are TRBV6-1 and TRBJ1-1, with a tentative D call TRBD1 (6 bases). The CDR3 runs to 13 residues. Germline CDR1 and CDR2: MNHNS and SASEGT. Trimming removed 3 bases at V and 4 bases at J, with 9 bases between. CDR3 nucleotide sequence: TGTGCCAGCAGTGAGGCAGGGGCCACTGAAGCTTTCTTT. This sequence encodes CASSEAGATEAFF.

The V gene is TRBV4-1, the J gene TRBJ1-2; 10 bases align to TRBD1. Unmatched junction bases numbered 11, after V lost 4 bases and J lost 6 bases. The germline gives CDR1 MGHRA, CDR2 YSYEKL. The CDR3 consists of 16 residues. The CDR3 nucleotides are TGCGCCAGCAGCCTTAACTTGGACAGGGGGAGAGATGGCTACACCTTC. It translates to CASSLNLDRGRDGYTF.

This clonotype was picked up a small number of times. This chain links TRBV5-1 with TRBJ2-3; 7 positions match TRBD1. The CDR3 totals 13 residues. V shed 2 bases, J shed 5 bases, and the junction held 2 bases outside the gene matches. Germline loops: CDR1 SGHRS, CDR2 YFSETQ. CDR3 loop: CASSFQGEDTQYF. As DNA, the CDR3 is TGCGCCAGCAGCTTCCAGGGGGAAGATACGCAGTATTTT.

This chain joins TRBV20-1 and TRBJ2-1, with D perhaps matching TRBD2 (7 bases). The CDR3 length is 13 residues. Germline loops: CDR1 DFQATT, CDR2 SNEGSKA (reference sequence). V lost 3 bases, J lost 5 bases, and 11 bases lay in between. The CDR3 DNA is TGCAGTGCTAGTCTGGGGGGGCACAATGAGCAGTTCTTC. Translation: CSASLGGHNEQFF.

The chain couples TRBV6-1 to TRBJ2-3; TRBD1 might be the D (6 bases). The V and J ends lost 5 bases and 0 bases respectively, with 15 bases between them. The CDR3 length is 16 residues. Germline V CDR1 and CDR2: MNHNS, SASEGT. The CDR3 DNA follows: TGTGCCAGCAGTAAGGGGGAAGGATTTAGCACAGATACGCAGTATTTT. Its translation is CASSKGEGFSTDTQYF.

This clonotype has more than one count but fewer than ten. The chain has TRBV20-1 and TRBJ1-6, with no clear D. Deletions cut 0 bases from V and 7 bases from J, with 10 bases between. The CDR3 has 14 amino acids. The germline gives CDR1 DFQATT, CDR2 SNEGSKA (reference sequence). Here the CDR3 DNA reads TGCAGTGCTAGAGACCTAAAGGGAAATTCACCCCTCCACTTT. Protein product: CSARDLKGNSPLHF.

The V gene is TRBV20-1, the J gene TRBJ1-4; D uncertain. The CDR3 consists of 12 residues. Germline lookup yields CDR1 DFQATT and CDR2 SNEGSKA (reference sequence). V was shortened by 5 bases and J by 3 bases, with 7 bases between the two germline ends. CDR3 nucleotide sequence: TGCAGTGCTTGGAGTGCTAATGAAAAACTGTTTTTT. The encoded protein is CSAWSANEKLFF.

The rearrangement uses TRBV5-6 and TRBJ2-1; D not certain. Germline values: CDR1 SGHDT, CDR2 YYEEEE. V lost 2 bases and J 3 bases, leaving 15 bases between the germline ends. The CDR3 is 16 residues long. The CDR3 protein is CASSLSTFGYYNEQFF. Here the CDR3 DNA reads TGTGCCAGCAGCTTATCTACTTTTGGGTACTACAATGAGCAGTTCTTC.

This clonotype has just a few counts. The chain is built from TRBV9 and TRBJ2-7, with TRBD2 identical over 8 bases. Trimming took 0 bases from V and 3 from J; bases not matched to a gene: 2. The length of the CDR3 is 14 residues. The germline gives CDR1 SGDLS, CDR2 YYNGEE. CDR3 sequence: CASSVAGTSYEQYF. Here the CDR3 DNA reads TGTGCCAGCAGCGTAGCCGGGACTAGCTACGAGCAGTACTTC.

This clonotype appeared a few times. The CDR3 reads CASSTGTGNSGANVLTF. The CDR3 DNA reads as TGTGCCAGCAGCACCGGGACAGGGAACTCTGGGGCCAACGTCCTGACTTTC. The J gene is TRBJ2-6, the V gene TRBV5-5, with 9 bases that match TRBD1. Trimming at V came to 4 bases and at J to 0 bases, leaving 5 bases not matched to a gene. The CDR3 contains 17 residues. From germline, CDR1 is SGHKS and CDR2 YYEKEE (reference sequence).

V is TRBV11-2 and J is TRBJ2-1; TRBD2 aligns across 8 bases. The V and J ends lost 0 bases and 4 bases, in that order; junction bases with no gene match: 5. CDR3 length: 16 residues. Germline V lookup: CDR1 SGHAT, CDR2 FQNNGV. The CDR3 nucleotides read TGTGCCAGCAGCTTAGAGGGCGGGGGGAATTACAATGAGCAGTTCTTC. Protein: CASSLEGGGNYNEQFF.

This clonotype was detected only a few times. The chain uses TRBV12-3 or TRBV12-4 and TRBJ2-5; TRBD2 is a possible D gene (6 bases). This CDR3 spans 14 amino acids. The ends were cut back, 2 bases at V and 2 bases at J, with 9 bases in the middle. The chain's CDR3 is CASSLPGRQETQYF. The CDR3 region has the DNA TGTGCCAGCAGTTTACCGGGGAGGCAAGAGACCCAGTACTTC.

The chain recombines TRBV27 with TRBJ2-2; D call uncertain. The germline V gene has CDR1 MNHEY and CDR2 SMNVEV (reference sequence). Trimming removed 2 bases at V and 2 bases at J, with 15 bases between. There are 17 residues in the CDR3. CDR3 nucleotides: TGTGCCAGCAGTTTAGATGCCGACCTGGGAAACACCGGGGAGCTGTTTTTT. Its translation is CASSLDADLGNTGELFF.

The chain joins TRBV5-1 to TRBJ2-2; possibly TRBD1 for D (5 bases). The CDR3 is made up of 14 amino acids. Trimming took off 7 bases at V and 0 bases at J, with 10 bases between the two ends. Germline values: CDR1 SGHRS, CDR2 YFSETQ. This chain's CDR3 is CASWAGTNTGELFF. The CDR3 bases are TGCGCCAGCTGGGCAGGGACGAACACCGGGGAGCTGTTTTTT.

This chain connects TRBV20-1 to TRBJ1-3; 9 nucleotides align to TRBD1. Germline assignment: CDR1 DFQATT and CDR2 SNEGSKA (reference sequence). V shed 0 bases and J 4 bases; nucleotides not matched to a gene: 4. This CDR3 has 15 amino acids. CDR3 nucleotides: TGCAGTGCTAGAGATAAGGACAGGGGCGGAAACACCATATATTTT. It translates to CSARDKDRGGNTIYF.

The chain employs TRBV7-9 and TRBJ2-7; D perhaps matches TRBD1 (8 bases). The CDR3 loop spans 15 amino acids. Germline lookup yields CDR1 SEHNR and CDR2 FQNEAQ (reference sequence). V shed 5 bases and J shed 6 bases, with 20 bases lying between them. The CDR3 DNA follows: TGTGCCAGCAGCATGACAGGGGAGCGGGGTCTCGAGCAGTACTTC. Residues: CASSMTGERGLEQYF.

The V call is TRBV11-2, the J call TRBJ2-2; TRBD2 matches at 7 bases. The CDR3 extends over 14 amino acids. CDR1 and CDR2 from the germline V gene are SGHAT and FQNNGV. Germline trimming cut 5 bases from V and 3 bases from J; bases unmatched to any gene: 3. In DNA form, the CDR3 reads TGTGCCAGCAGCCGCCGGGGGGACACCGGGGAGCTGTTTTTT. Its translation: CASSRRGDTGELFF. Complete variable domain (other parts from reference TRBV11-2 and TRBJ2-2): EAGVAQSPRYKIIEKRQSVAFWCNPISGHATLYWYQQILGQGPKLLIQFQNNGVVDDSQLPKDRFSAERLKGVDSTLKIQPAKLEDSAVYLCASSRRGDTGELFFGEGSRLTVL.

The chain couples TRBV20-1 to TRBJ1-1; D ambiguous. CDR1 and CDR2 (germline): DFQATT, SNEGSKA (reference sequence). Trimming took 0 bases from V and 1 from J, leaving 9 bases between them. This CDR3 contains 14 residues. CDR3 in amino acids: CSARDGRWNTEAFF. The CDR3 nucleotides read TGCAGTGCTAGAGATGGGCGATGGAACACTGAAGCTTTCTTT.

This clonotype was recorded a few times. The chain carries TRBV20-1 and TRBJ2-3; 9 nucleotides align to TRBD2. V shed 1 base and J 4 bases; nucleotides not matched to a gene: 6. This CDR3 spans 15 amino acids. Germline CDR1 reads DFQATT; CDR2 reads SNEGSKA (reference sequence). CDR3 protein: CSARGSGGPADTQYF. In DNA, the CDR3 is TGCAGTGCTAGAGGCAGCGGGGGGCCCGCAGATACGCAGTATTTT.